This TCR beta chain was sequenced during a study of PD-1 blockade in classical Hodgkin lymphoma. Following autologous stem cell transplantation, relapse occurred in every patient, and exposure to brentuximab vedotin varied. Data came from immunoSEQ multiplex PCR; TCRdb stores just in-frame clones and leaves some out. The sample records around 45,000 clones, approximately 70% being singletons. The TCR comes from a human donor with classical Hodgkin lymphoma. Source: peripheral blood mononuclear cells (PBMCs), taken before the second cycle of nivolumab.

The CDR3 DNA reads as TGTGCCAGCAGTTACAGGGGTCGAGGGATTGAAGCTTTCTTT. Its translation: CASSYRGRGIEAFF. This sequence joins TRBV6-6 and TRBJ1-1, with D possibly matching TRBD1 (5 bases). Germline V gene lookup returns CDR1 MNHNY and CDR2 SVGAGI (reference sequence). The V end was cut by 2 bases, the J end by 7 bases, with 14 bases between. This CDR3 contains 14 residues.